This TCR beta chain was sequenced for a study of human T cells and chemical hapten exposure. Study-wide background: Minor volume differences among pooled libraries chiefly drove per-sample TCR yield variation.

Indicated time point: pre-sensitization, week 0. Specified treatment: therapeutic diphenylcyclopropenone sensitization with weekly scalp DPC. Every donor had alopecia and was 18 to 70 years old; all were suitable for DPC. This clonotype was recorded at least ten times. Each CDR3 protein gets one entry after TCRdb re-called the RACE reads with MiXCR. Among approximately 320,000 distinct CDR3 sequences listed, 4.5% to 7% were seen once. Between the trimmed V and J ends, which lost 6 bases and 0 bases, there was a span of 14 bases. Germline CDR1 MNHEY, CDR2 SVGEGT. The length of the CDR3 is 16 residues. Sample: whole blood, taken in connection with sensitization to the hapten diphenylcyclopropenone (DPC). The chain employs TRBV6-2 or TRBV6-3 and TRBJ1-4, with no clear D. The source of this sequence is a woman between 18 and 29 years old with alopecia areata. Some clones in this sample may be carry-over from other donors' samples. In nucleotides, the CDR3 is TGTGCCAGCAGCTATAATGCGATGTCAACTAATGAAAAACTGTTTTTT. It translates to CASSYNAMSTNEKLFF.